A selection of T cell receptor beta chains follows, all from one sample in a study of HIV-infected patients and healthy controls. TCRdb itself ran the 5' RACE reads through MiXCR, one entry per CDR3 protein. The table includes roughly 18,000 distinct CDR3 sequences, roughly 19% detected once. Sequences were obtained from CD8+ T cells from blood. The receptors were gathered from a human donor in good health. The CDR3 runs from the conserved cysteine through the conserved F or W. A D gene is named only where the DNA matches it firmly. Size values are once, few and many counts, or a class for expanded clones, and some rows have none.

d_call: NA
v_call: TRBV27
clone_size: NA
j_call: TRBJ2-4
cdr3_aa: CASSPGPRGGKNIQYF
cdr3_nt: TGTGCCAGCAGCCCTGGGCCCAGAGGGGGCAAAAACATTCAGTACTTC

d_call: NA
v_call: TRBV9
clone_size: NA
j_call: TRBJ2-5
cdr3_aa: CASSVEVRETQYF
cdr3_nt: TGTGCCAGCAGCGTAGAGGTTCGGGAGACCCAGTACTTC

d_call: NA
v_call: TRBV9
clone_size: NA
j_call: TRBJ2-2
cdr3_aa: CASSVAGTGELFF
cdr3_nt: TGTGCCAGCAGCGTAGCGGGCACCGGGGAGCTGTTTTTT

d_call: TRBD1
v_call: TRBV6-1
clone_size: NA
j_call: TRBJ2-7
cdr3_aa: CASSEVPGQGKEQYF
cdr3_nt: TGTGCCAGCAGTGAAGTACCGGGACAGGGGAAGGAGCAGTACTTC

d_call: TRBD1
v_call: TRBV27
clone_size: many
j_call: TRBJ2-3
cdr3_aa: CASSLPPQGRTDTQYF
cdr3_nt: TGTGCCAGCAGTTTACCGCCACAGGGGCGCACAGATACGCAGTATTTT

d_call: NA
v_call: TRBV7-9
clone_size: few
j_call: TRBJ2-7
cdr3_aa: CASSPNNPGLGEDAYEQYF
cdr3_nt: TGTGCCAGCAGCCCAAACAACCCCGGCCTGGGTGAAGACGCCTACGAGCAGTACTTC

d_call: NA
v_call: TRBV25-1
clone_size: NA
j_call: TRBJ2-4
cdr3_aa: CASSGFKEVPKNIQYF
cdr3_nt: TGTGCCAGCAGTGGCTTTAAGGAGGTTCCCAAAAACATTCAGTACTTC

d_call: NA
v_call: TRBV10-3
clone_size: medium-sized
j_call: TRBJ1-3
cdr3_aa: CAISEAPGAPGRTIYF
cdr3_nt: TGTGCCATCAGTGAGGCCCCGGGGGCCCCCGGGCGCACCATATATTTT

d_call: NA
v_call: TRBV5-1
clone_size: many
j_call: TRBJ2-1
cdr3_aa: CASSWDFTPLNEQFF
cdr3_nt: TGCGCCAGCAGCTGGGACTTCACGCCCCTCAATGAGCAGTTCTTC

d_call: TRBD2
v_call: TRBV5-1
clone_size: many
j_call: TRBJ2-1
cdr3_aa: CASSLLAGGGGEQFF
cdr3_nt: TGCGCCAGCAGCTTACTAGCGGGAGGAGGCGGTGAGCAGTTCTTC

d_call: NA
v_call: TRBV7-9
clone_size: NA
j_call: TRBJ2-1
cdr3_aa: CASSPRQSYNEQFF
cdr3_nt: TGTGCCAGCAGCCCGAGACAGTCCTACAATGAGCAGTTCTTC

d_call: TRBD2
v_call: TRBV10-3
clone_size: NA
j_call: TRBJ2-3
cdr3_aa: CAISSLGGKTSGGPTDTQYF
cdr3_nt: TGTGCCATCAGTTCCCTCGGTGGGAAGACTAGCGGGGGCCCCACAGATACGCAGTATTTT

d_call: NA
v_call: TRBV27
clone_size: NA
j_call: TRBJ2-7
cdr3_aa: CASSWGGAGYEQYF
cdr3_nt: TGTGCCAGCAGCTGGGGTGGCGCTGGCTACGAGCAGTACTTC

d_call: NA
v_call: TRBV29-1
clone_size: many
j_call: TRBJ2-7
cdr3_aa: CSVEVFQGGYEQYF
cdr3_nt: TGCAGCGTTGAAGTGTTCCAGGGAGGCTACGAGCAGTACTTC

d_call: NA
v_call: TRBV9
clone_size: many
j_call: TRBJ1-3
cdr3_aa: CASSLGSGNTIYF
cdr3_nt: TGTGCCAGCAGCCTCGGCTCTGGAAACACCATATATTTT

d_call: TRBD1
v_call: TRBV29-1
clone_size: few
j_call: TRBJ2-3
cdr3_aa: CSAGGGQGGTDTQYF
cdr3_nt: TGCAGCGCCGGGGGCGGACAGGGGGGAACAGATACGCAGTATTTT

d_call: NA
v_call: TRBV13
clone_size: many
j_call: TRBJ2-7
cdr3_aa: CASSASSREQYF
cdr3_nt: TGTGCCAGCAGCGCCTCTTCCCGCGAGCAGTACTTC

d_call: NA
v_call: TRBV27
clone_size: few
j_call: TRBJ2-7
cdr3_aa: CASRSWDLESEQYF
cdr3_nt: TGTGCCAGCAGGAGCTGGGACCTGGAGTCCGAGCAGTACTTC

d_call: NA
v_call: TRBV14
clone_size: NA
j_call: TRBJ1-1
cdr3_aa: CASSPHPAGANTEAFF
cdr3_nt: TGTGCCAGCAGCCCACACCCCGCCGGGGCGAACACTGAAGCTTTCTTT

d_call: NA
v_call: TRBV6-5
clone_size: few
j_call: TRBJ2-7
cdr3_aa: CASSYSAEGPAGF
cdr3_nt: TGTGCCAGCAGTTACTCCGCCGAGGGGCCTGCTGGATTC

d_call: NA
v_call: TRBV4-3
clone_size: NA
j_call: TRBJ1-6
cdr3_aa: CASSQNSAATGSYNSPLHF
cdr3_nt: TGCGCCAGCAGCCAAAACAGTGCGGCTACAGGCTCCTATAATTCACCCCTCCACTTT

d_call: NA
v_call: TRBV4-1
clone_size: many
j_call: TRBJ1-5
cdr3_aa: CASSHLTGSNQPQHF
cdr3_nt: TGCGCCAGCAGCCACCTGACGGGGAGCAATCAGCCCCAGCATTTT

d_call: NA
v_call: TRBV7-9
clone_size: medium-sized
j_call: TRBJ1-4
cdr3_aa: CAGDGRVGEKLFF
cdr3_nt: TGTGCCGGCGACGGCAGGGTGGGGGAAAAACTGTTTTTT

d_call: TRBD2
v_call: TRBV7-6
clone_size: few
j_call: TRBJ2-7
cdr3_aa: CASSPLAGGPSYEQYF
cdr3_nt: TGTGCCAGCAGCCCACTAGCGGGAGGGCCCTCCTACGAGCAGTACTTC

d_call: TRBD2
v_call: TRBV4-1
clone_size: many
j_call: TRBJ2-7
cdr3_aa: CASSQTTSEVYEQYF
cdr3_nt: TGCGCCAGCAGCCAAACTACTAGCGAGGTCTACGAGCAGTACTTC

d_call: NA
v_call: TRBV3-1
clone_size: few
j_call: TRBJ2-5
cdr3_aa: CASKGPGDSRRETQYF
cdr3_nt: TGTGCCAGCAAGGGGCCGGGCGACTCGAGGAGGGAGACCCAGTACTTC

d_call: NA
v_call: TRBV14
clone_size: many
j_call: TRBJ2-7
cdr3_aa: CASSQAGGLYEQYF
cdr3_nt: TGTGCCAGCAGCCAAGCAGGGGGGCTCTACGAGCAGTACTTC

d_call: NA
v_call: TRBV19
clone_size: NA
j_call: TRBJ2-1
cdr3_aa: CASSIEFPNNEQFF
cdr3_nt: TGTGCCAGTAGTATCGAGTTCCCCAACAATGAGCAGTTCTTC

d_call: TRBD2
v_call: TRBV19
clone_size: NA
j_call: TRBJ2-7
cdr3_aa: CASSFRDSGSYEQYF
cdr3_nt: TGTGCCAGTAGTTTTCGGGATAGCGGGAGTTACGAGCAGTACTTC

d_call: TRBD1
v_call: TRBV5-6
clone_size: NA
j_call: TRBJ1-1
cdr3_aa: CASSIAGTGQPEAFF
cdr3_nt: TGTGCCAGCAGCATTGCCGGGACAGGGCAACCTGAAGCTTTCTTT

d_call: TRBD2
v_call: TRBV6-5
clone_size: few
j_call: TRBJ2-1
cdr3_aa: CASSYSGSFAYEQFF
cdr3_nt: TGTGCCAGCAGCTATAGCGGGAGTTTCGCCTATGAGCAGTTCTTC

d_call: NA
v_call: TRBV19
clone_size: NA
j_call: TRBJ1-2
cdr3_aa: CASSIYFGGNYGYTF
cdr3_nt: TGTGCCAGTAGTATTTATTTCGGCGGTAACTATGGCTACACCTTC

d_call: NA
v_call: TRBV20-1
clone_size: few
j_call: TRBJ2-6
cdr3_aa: CSARPEEFPSGANVLTF
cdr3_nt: TGCAGTGCTAGACCGGAGGAGTTTCCCTCTGGGGCCAACGTCCTGACTTTC

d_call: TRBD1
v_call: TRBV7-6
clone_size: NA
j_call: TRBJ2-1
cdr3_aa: CASSLEAGGINEQFF
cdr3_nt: TGTGCCAGCAGCTTAGAGGCAGGGGGTATCAATGAGCAGTTCTTC

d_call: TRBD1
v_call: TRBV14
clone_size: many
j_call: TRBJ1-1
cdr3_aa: CASRDRGWTEAFF
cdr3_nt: TGTGCCAGCAGGGACAGGGGATGGACTGAAGCTTTCTTT

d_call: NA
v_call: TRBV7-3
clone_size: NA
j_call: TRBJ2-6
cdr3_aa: CASSLGMYSGANVLTF
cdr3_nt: TGTGCCAGCAGCTTAGGGATGTATTCTGGGGCCAACGTCCTGACTTTC

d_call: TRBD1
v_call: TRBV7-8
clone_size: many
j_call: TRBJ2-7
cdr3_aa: CASGSGTGAYEQYF
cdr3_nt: TGTGCCAGCGGTTCCGGGACAGGGGCCTACGAGCAGTACTTC

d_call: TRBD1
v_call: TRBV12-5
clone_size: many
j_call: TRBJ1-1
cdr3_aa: CASGLGAGGYTEAFF
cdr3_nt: TGTGCTAGTGGTTTGGGTGCAGGGGGATACACTGAAGCTTTCTTT

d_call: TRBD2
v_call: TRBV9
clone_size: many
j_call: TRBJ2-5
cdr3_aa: CASAGRGLAEYQETQYF
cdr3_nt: TGTGCCAGCGCGGGGCGGGGACTAGCGGAGTACCAAGAGACCCAGTACTTC

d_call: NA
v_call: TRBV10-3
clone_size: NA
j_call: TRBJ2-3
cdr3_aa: CAIKLGDTSTDTQYF
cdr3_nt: TGTGCCATCAAACTAGGAGACACTAGCACAGATACGCAGTATTTT

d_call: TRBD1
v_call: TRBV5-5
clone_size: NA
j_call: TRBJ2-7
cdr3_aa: CASSLEGQYYEQYF
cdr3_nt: TGTGCCAGCAGCTTGGAGGGACAGTACTACGAGCAGTACTTC

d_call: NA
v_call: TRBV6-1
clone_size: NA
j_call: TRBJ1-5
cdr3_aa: CASSDDSTGYSNQPQHF
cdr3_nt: TGTGCCAGCAGTGATGACAGTACAGGATATAGCAATCAGCCCCAGCATTTT

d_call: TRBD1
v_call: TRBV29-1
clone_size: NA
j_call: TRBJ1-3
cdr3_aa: CSVERQGGTIYF
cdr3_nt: TGCAGCGTTGAGAGACAGGGAGGCACCATATATTTT

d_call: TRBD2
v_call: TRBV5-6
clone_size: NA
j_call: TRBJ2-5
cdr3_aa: CASSYAIGLEETQYF
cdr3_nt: TGTGCCAGCAGCTATGCTATAGGACTAGAAGAGACCCAGTACTTC

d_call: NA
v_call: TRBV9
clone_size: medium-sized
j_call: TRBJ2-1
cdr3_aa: CASSPTPPGRYNEQFF
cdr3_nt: TGTGCCAGCAGTCCCACACCCCCGGGACGTTACAATGAGCAGTTCTTC

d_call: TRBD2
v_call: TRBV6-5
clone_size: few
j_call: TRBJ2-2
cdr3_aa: CASSPLAGAGGELFF
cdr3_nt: TGTGCCAGCAGTCCACTAGCGGGAGCGGGCGGGGAGCTGTTTTTT

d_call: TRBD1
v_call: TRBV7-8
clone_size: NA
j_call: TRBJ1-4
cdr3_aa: CASSLRTGHEKLFF
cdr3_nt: TGTGCCAGCAGCTTAAGGACAGGCCATGAAAAACTGTTTTTT

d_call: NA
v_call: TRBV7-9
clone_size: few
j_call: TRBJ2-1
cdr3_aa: CASQPAGRISYNEQFF
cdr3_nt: TGTGCCAGCCAACCCGCGGGGCGAATCTCCTACAATGAGCAGTTCTTC

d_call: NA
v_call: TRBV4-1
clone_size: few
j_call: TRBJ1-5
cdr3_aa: CASSQGFAQPQHF
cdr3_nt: TGCGCCAGCAGCCAAGGGTTCGCTCAGCCCCAGCATTTT

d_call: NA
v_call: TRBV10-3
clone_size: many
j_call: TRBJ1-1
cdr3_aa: CAISEGAATTEAFF
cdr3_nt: TGTGCCATCAGTGAGGGGGCAGCCACCACTGAAGCTTTCTTT

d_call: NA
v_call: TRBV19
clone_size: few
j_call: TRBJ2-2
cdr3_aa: CASSIENREGYTGELFF
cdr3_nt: TGTGCCAGTAGTATAGAAAACAGGGAGGGGTACACCGGGGAGCTGTTTTTT

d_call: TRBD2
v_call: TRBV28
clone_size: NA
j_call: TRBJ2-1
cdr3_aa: CASSLGVSGRQYNEQFF
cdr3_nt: TGTGCCAGCAGCCTCGGGGTGAGCGGGAGGCAATACAATGAGCAGTTCTTC

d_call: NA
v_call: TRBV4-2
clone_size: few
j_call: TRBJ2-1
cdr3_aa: CASSQDEGDGSGEQFF
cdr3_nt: TGTGCCAGCAGCCAAGATGAGGGTGACGGGTCAGGCGAGCAGTTCTTC

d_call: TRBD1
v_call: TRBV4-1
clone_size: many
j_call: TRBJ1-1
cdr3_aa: CASSQATGATEAFF
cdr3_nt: TGCGCCAGCAGCCAAGCTACAGGGGCCACTGAAGCTTTCTTT

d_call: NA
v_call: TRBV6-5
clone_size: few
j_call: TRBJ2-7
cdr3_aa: CASSYTGSYEQYF
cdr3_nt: TGTGCCAGCAGTTACACAGGATCCTACGAGCAGTACTTC

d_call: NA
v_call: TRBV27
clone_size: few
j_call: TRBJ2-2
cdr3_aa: CASSYKRTGELFF
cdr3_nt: TGTGCCAGCAGTTATAAACGAACCGGGGAGCTGTTTTTT

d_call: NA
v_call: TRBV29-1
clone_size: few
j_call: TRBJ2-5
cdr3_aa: CSAGKTKETQYF
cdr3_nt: TGCAGCGCCGGTAAAACTAAAGAGACCCAGTACTTC

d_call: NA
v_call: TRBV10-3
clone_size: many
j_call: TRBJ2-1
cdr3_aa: CAISESWGGRNEQFF
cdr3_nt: TGTGCCATCAGTGAGTCGTGGGGGGGCCGAAATGAGCAGTTCTTC

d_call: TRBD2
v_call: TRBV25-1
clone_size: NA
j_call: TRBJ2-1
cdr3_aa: CASSEIGTRAYNEQFF
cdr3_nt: TGTGCCAGCAGTGAAATAGGGACTAGGGCCTACAATGAGCAGTTCTTC

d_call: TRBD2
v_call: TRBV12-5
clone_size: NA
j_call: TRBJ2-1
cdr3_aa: CATRGSSYNEQFF
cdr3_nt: TGTGCGACGCGGGGGAGCTCCTACAATGAGCAGTTCTTC